The T cell receptor (beta chain) described here comes from a study of T cell repertoires in cytomegalovirus infection. In TCRdb, the reads were re-called with MiXCR into one record per CDR3 protein. Of 750,000 to 900,000 distinct CDR3 sequences detected, almost 30% appear once; the ten largest clones hold 13%. CDR1 is SNHLY and CDR2 is FYNNEI in the germline V gene. V was cut by 0 bases and J by 0 bases, with 15 bases left in between. The CDR3 spans 17 residues. This clonotype has a handful of counts. Its antigen is still unknown. V gene TRBV2 combines with J gene TRBJ2-7, with D perhaps TRBD1 or TRBD2 (5 bases each). This clonotype was sampled from a human donor in good health (CMV status not recorded). Some clones in this sample may be carry-over from other donors' samples. Sample: cultured CD8+ T cells from PBMCs, taken from culture after CMV antigen stimulation. CDR3 DNA sequence: TGTGCCAGCAGTGAAGCTTATAGTTGGGACGGCTCCTACGAGCAGTACGTC. It encodes CASSEAYSWDGSYEQYV.